In its sample, the clone carrying this T cell receptor (beta chain) was seen many times. What it recognizes is unknown. Using RNA transcripts as the source, TCR beta CDR3 regions were amplified. The TCR CDR3 was amplified in a first-round RT-PCR using the HTBI primer set. TCRdb fed the multiplex PCR reads into MiXCR, producing one record per CDR3 protein. The sample includes hundreds of thousands of distinct CDR3 sequences, roughly 13% of them seen just once. This sample is part of a study of T cells in Graves' hyperthyroidism and ophthalmopathy. Overall study results and limits: Median prediction lead before ophthalmopathy onset was 5 to 7 months with the model.

Lactation, pregnancy, other autoimmune disease or uncontrolled infection excluded patients. This sample holds PBMCs from 10 ml fresh peripheral blood. Germline loops: CDR1 MGHRA, CDR2 YSYEKL. The V segment lost 1 base and the J segment 8 bases; nucleotides outside the gene matches: 6. This CDR3 has 15 amino acids. The rearrangement joins TRBV4-1 to TRBJ2-1, with 9 bases aligning to TRBD2. The TCR comes from a woman aged 25 to 39 with Graves' hyperthyroidism that later progressed to Graves' ophthalmopathy. Material: blood. The CDR3 nucleotides are TGCGCCAGCAGCCAAGTGGGACTAGCTGGGGATGAGCAGTTCTTC. Protein product: CASSQVGLAGDEQFF.